The entry that follows covers one T cell receptor beta chain sequence. The record originates from a study of T cells expressing NK-cell markers. This CDR3 is built from 15 residues. Germline V gene data show CDR1 as KGHSH and CDR2 as LQKENI. TCRdb reprocessed the 5' RACE reads and keeps a single row for each CDR3 protein, giving no DNA. The sample is made up of about 540,000 distinct CDR3 sequences, and the top ten hold approximately 3.6% of it. The source of this sequence is a man in his late teens or twenties in good health. The rearrangement joins TRBV18 to TRBJ2-2; as DNA is missing, the TRBD1 call by TCRdb cannot be tested. What was sequenced was blood T cells: a sorted CD56 or NKG2C T cell subset, CD4+ or CD8+ T cells, or bulk PBMC T cells (not recorded which). Here the CDR3 reads CASSPGTVDTGELFF.